This entry lists 15 T cell receptor beta chains sequenced from one sample in a study of T cell responses to AZD1222 COVID-19 vaccine. Clones were sequenced by immunoSEQ multiplex PCR, and TCRdb holds only the in-frame ones, with some missing. The sample holds 35,000 to 55,000 clones, roughly 77% seen once. The starting material was peripheral blood, obtained 28 days after the second dose of the MenACWY control vaccine. All receptors come from an adult who received the MenACWY meningococcal vaccine as a control.

The chain combines TRBV5-6 with TRBJ1-2, with TRBD1 matching 7 bases. The CDR3 consists of 13 residues. Unmatched junction bases numbered 6, after V lost 4 bases and J lost 6 bases. The germline CDR1 and CDR2 sequences are SGHDT and YYEEEE. This CDR3 reads CASSAGTANGYTF. In DNA, the CDR3 is TGTGCCAGCAGCGCCGGGACAGCTAATGGCTACACCTTC.

This chain connects TRBV5-1 to TRBJ1-2, with 8 bases fitting TRBD1. CDR1 and CDR2 from the germline V gene are SGHRS and YFSETQ. V shed 3 bases and J 0 bases; nucleotides not matched to a gene: 4. The CDR3 sequence is 15 residues long. As DNA, the CDR3 is TGCGCCAGCAGCTCTACGGGACAGGCTAACTATGGCTACACCTTC. This translates into CASSSTGQANYGYTF.

This chain joins TRBV27 and TRBJ1-2; D ambiguous. The CDR3 spans 14 residues. V lost 3 bases and J lost 8, with 16 bases in between. Looked up from germline, CDR1 is MNHEY and CDR2 is SMNVEV (reference sequence). CDR3 sequence (DNA): TGTGCCAGCAGTTTGCGCGACGGCTTAGGAGGCTACACCTTC. Translating it yields CASSLRDGLGGYTF.

V gene TRBV5-4 combines with J gene TRBJ2-2, with 9 bases identical to TRBD1. The CDR3 contains 16 residues. Trimming at V came to 2 bases and at J to 12 bases, leaving 14 bases not matched to a gene. Germline lookup yields CDR1 SGHNT and CDR2 YYREEE (reference sequence). The CDR3 nucleotides are TGTGCCAGCAGCTTAGGGGGAACAGGGGGCTCGAAGAAGCTGTTTTTT. Encoded protein: CASSLGGTGGSKKLFF.

The rearrangement links TRBV6-5 to TRBJ1-2, with D perhaps TRBD1 (6 bases). Trimming pared 6 bases from V and 2 bases from J, leaving 13 bases between. The CDR3 covers 14 residues. Per the germline V gene, CDR1 is MNHEY and CDR2 is SVGAGI. CDR3 residues: CASRPQGLNYGYTF. CDR3 DNA: TGTGCCAGCAGACCCCAGGGGTTGAACTATGGCTACACCTTC.

This clone was picked up one time. V is TRBV19 and J is TRBJ1-5; 8 bases align to TRBD1. There are 16 residues in the CDR3. Per germline, CDR1 LNHDA and CDR2 SQIVND (reference sequence). Trimming cost V 5 bases and J 4 bases; bases outside gene matches: 10. As DNA, the CDR3 is TGTGCCAGTAGTGCTCTCGGTACAGGGGGTAATCAGCCCCAGCATTTT. Its translation: CASSALGTGGNQPQHF.

This clone was found once. CDR3: CASSSRGQANSPLHF. CDR3 nucleotides: TGTGCCAGCAGTTCCAGGGGACAGGCGAATTCACCCCTCCACTTT. The rearrangement joins TRBV6-6 to TRBJ1-6; 8 bases are shared with TRBD1. The germline CDR1 and CDR2 sequences are MNHNY and SVGAGI (reference sequence). Trimming took 4 bases from V and 7 from J; bases not matched to a gene: 6. The CDR3 has 15 amino acids.

The J gene is TRBJ1-2, the V gene TRBV27; D is unclear. V dropped 6 bases and J dropped 1 base, with 15 bases sitting between them. Germline loops: CDR1 MNHEY, CDR2 SMNVEV (reference sequence). CDR3 length: 15 amino acids. CDR3 coding DNA: TGTGCCAGCAGGCTATCCGGACGGAATAACTATGGCTACACCTTC. Residues: CASRLSGRNNYGYTF.

This sequence joins TRBV19 and TRBJ1-4; D uncertain. V was pared by 7 bases and J by 7 bases, with 7 bases between. Germline CDR1 and CDR2: LNHDA and SQIVND (reference sequence). CDR3 size: 11 residues. The CDR3 protein is CASTESEKLFF. In nucleotides, the CDR3 is TGTGCCAGTACGGAAAGTGAAAAACTGTTTTTT.

The rearrangement uses TRBV5-4 and TRBJ2-3; 13 nucleotides align to TRBD2. Looked up from germline, CDR1 is SGHNT and CDR2 is YYREEE (reference sequence). Germline trimming cut 4 bases from V and 0 bases from J; bases unmatched to any gene: 5. This CDR3 contains 17 residues. DNA of the CDR3: TGTGCCAGCAGCACCGGGACTAGCGGGGTGAGCACAGATACGCAGTATTTT. Translated: CASSTGTSGVSTDTQYF.

In this sample, this clone turned up once. The V call is TRBV28, the J call TRBJ1-5; TRBD1 might be the D (5 bases). CDR1 MDHEN and CDR2 SYDVKM come from the germline V gene. Trimming left V 4 bases short and J 5 bases short, with 12 bases between. The CDR3 runs 14 residues. CDR3 protein: CASSSRGPHQPQHF. The CDR3 nucleotides read TGTGCCAGCAGTTCGCGGGGACCCCATCAGCCCCAGCATTTT.

The chain employs TRBV5-4 and TRBJ2-1, with TRBD2 identical over 10 bases. Germline assignment: CDR1 SGHNT and CDR2 YYREEE (reference sequence). The V gene end was trimmed by 5 bases and the J gene end by 6 bases; junction bases not matched to a gene: 2. There are 13 residues in the CDR3. The CDR3 region has the DNA TGTGCCAGCAGTTGGACTAGCGGCAATGAGCAGTTCTTC. It translates to CASSWTSGNEQFF.

The chain carries TRBV18 and TRBJ1-3; D gene ambiguous. V dropped 3 bases and J dropped 3 bases, with 15 bases sitting between them. This CDR3 spans 16 amino acids. Looked up from germline, CDR1 is KGHSH and CDR2 is LQKENI. CDR3 sequence reads: CASSPTQSRRGNTIYF. The CDR3 region has the DNA TGTGCCAGCTCACCTACGCAGAGTCGACGTGGAAACACCATATATTTT.

The rearrangement uses TRBV6-5 and TRBJ1-2; 7 nucleotides align to TRBD1. Germline CDR1 MNHEY, CDR2 SVGAGI. V lost 6 bases, J lost 4 bases, and 8 bases stayed unmatched. This CDR3 spans 14 amino acids. The CDR3 reads CASSRGTARYGYTF. The CDR3 nucleotides read TGTGCCAGCAGCCGAGGGACAGCCCGCTATGGCTACACCTTC.

This chain joins TRBV9 and TRBJ2-2, with unresolved D. This CDR3 spans 15 amino acids. Germline CDR1 reads SGDLS; CDR2 reads YYNGEE. Trimming stripped 2 bases from V and 4 bases from J, with 12 bases between. CDR3 DNA sequence: TGTGCCAGCAGCGTCTTAGACCAATCCACCGGGGAGCTGTTTTTT. This translates into CASSVLDQSTGELFF.